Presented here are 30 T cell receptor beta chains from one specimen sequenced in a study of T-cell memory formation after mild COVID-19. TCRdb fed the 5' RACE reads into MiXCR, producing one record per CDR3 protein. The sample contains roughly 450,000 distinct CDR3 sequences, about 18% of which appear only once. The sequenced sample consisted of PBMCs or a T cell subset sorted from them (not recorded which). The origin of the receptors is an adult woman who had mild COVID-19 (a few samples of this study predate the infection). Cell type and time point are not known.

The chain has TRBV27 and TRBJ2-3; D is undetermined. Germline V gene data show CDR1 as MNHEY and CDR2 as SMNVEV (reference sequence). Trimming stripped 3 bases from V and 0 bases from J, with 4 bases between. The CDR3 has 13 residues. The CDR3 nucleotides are TGTGCCAGCAGTTTTTACAGCACAGATACGCAGTATTTT. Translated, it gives CASSFYSTDTQYF.

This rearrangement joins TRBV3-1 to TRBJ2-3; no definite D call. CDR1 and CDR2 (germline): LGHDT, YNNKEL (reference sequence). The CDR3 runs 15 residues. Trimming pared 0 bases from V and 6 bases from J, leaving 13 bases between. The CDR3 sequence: CASSQDLKKGDTQYF. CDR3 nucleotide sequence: TGTGCCAGCAGCCAAGATCTTAAAAAAGGGGATACGCAGTATTTT.

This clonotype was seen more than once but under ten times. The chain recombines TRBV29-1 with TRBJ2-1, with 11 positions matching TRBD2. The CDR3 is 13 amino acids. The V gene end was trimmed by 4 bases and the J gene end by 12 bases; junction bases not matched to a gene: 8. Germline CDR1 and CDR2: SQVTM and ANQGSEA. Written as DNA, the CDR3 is TGCAGCGTTGCACTAGCGGGGGCATTTGGGCAGTTCTTC. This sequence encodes CSVALAGAFGQFF.

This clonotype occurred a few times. The CDR3 sequence: CASSFPGPWDTQYF. CDR3 DNA sequence: TGTGCCAGCAGCTTTCCCGGACCCTGGGATACGCAGTATTTT. The J gene is TRBJ2-3, the V gene TRBV7-9, with unresolved D. V was cut by 3 bases and J by 6 bases, with 13 bases left in between. CDR3 length: 14 amino acids. Germline CDR1 and CDR2: SEHNR and FQNEAQ (reference sequence). The full variable domain, its missing parts supplied by reference TRBV7-9 and TRBJ2-3, is DTGVSQNPRHKITKRGQNVTFRCDPISEHNRLYWYRQTLGQGPEFLTYFQNEAQLEKSRLLSDRFSAERPKGSFSTLEIQRTEQGDSAMYLCASSFPGPWDTQYFGPGTRLTVL.

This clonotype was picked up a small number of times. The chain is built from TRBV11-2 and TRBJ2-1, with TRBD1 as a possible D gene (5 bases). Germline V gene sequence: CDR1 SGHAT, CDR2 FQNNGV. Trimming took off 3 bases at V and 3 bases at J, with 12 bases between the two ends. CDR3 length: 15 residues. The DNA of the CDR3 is TGTGCCAGCAGCTTTAGACGGCAGGGCTACAATGAGCAGTTCTTC. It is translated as CASSFRRQGYNEQFF.

The DNA for the CDR3 is TGTGCCACCGGGGCTAGCGGGAGAGCAGATACGCAGTATTTT. As protein: CATGASGRADTQYF. The V gene is TRBV24-1, the J gene TRBJ2-3; 10 bases fit TRBD2. Unmatched junction bases numbered 6, after V lost 9 bases and J lost 4 bases. The CDR3 length is 14 residues. Germline values: CDR1 KGHDR, CDR2 SFDVKD.

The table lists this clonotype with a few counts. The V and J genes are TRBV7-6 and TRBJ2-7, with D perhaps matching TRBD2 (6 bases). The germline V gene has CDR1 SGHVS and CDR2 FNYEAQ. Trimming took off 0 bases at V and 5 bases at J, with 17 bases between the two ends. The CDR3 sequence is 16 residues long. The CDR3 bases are TGTGCCAGCAGCTTAGCCTTACAAGACCCTAGCGACGAGCAGTACTTC. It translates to CASSLALQDPSDEQYF. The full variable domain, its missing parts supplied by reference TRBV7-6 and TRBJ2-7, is GAGVSQSPRYKVTKRGQDVALRCDPISGHVSLYWYRQALGQGPEFLTYFNYEAQQDKSGLPNDRFSAERPEGSISTLTIQRTEQRDSAMYRCASSLALQDPSDEQYFGPGTRLTVT.

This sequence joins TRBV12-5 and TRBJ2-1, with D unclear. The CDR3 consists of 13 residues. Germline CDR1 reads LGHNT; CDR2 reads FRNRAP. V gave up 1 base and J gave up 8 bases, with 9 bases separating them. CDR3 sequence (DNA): TGTGCTAGTGGTTTGGGTCCGGTCTATGAGCAGTTCTTC. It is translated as CASGLGPVYEQFF.

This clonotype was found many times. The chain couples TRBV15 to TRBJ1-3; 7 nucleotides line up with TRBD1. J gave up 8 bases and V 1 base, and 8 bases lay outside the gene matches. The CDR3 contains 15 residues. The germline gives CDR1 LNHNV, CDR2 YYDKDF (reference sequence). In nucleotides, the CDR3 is TGTGCCACCAGCAGAGCCCGGGACAGCCCGGACACCATATATTTT. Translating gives CATSRARDSPDTIYF.

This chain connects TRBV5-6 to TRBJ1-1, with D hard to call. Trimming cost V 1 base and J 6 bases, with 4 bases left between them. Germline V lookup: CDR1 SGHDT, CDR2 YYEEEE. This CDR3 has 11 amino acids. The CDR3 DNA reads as TGTGCCAGCAGCTTGTTTTCTGAAGCTTTCTTT. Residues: CASSLFSEAFF.

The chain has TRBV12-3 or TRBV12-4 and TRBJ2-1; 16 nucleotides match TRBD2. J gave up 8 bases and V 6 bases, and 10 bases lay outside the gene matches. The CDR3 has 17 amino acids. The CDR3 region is CASSKGTSGRAIDEQFF. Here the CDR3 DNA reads TGTGCCAGCAGCAAAGGGACTAGCGGGAGGGCCATCGATGAGCAGTTCTTC.

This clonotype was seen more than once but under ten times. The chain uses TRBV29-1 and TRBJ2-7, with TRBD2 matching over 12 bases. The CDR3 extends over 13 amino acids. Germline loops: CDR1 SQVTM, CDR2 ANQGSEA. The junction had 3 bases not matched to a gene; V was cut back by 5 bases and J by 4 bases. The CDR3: CSVRLAGVYEQYF. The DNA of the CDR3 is TGCAGCGTTCGACTAGCGGGAGTTTACGAGCAGTACTTC.

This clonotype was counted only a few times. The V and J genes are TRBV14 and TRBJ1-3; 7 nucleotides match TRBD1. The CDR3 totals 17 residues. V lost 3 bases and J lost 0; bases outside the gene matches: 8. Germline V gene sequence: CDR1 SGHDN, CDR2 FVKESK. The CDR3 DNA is TGTGCCAGCAGCCAGGTCCGACAGGGAGTCTCTGGAAACACCATATATTTT. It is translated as CASSQVRQGVSGNTIYF.

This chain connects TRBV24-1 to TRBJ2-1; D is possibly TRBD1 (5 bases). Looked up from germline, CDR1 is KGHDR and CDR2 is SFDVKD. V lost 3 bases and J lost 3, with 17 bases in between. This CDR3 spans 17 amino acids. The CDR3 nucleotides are TGTGCCACCAGTGATATATATGGGGCGCTTGGCTACAATGAGCAGTTCTTC. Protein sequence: CATSDIYGALGYNEQFF.

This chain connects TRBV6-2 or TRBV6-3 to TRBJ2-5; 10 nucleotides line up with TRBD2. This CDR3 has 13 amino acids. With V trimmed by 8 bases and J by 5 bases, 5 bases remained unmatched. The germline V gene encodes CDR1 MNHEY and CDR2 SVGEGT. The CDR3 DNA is TGTGCCAGCGAGCGGGGGGGCCAGGAGACCCAGTACTTC. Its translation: CASERGGQETQYF.

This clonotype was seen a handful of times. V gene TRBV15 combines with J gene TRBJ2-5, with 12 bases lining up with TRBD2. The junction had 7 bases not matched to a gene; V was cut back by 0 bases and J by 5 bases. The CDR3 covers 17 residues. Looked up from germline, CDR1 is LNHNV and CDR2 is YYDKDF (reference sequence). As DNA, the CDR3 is TGTGCCACCAGCAGAGACCTCTTGCTAGCGGGAGGGGAGACCCAGTACTTC. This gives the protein CATSRDLLLAGGETQYF.

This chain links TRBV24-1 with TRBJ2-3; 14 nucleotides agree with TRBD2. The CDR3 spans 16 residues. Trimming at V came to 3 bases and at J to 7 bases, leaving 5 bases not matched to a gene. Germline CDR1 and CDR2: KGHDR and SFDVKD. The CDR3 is CATSDPGTSGGNTQYF. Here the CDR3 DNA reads TGTGCCACCAGTGATCCAGGGACTAGCGGGGGAAATACGCAGTATTTT.

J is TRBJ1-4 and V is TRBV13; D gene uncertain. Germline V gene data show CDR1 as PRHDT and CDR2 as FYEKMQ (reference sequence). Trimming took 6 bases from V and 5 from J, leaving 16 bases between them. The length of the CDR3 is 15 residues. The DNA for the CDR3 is TGTGCCAGCAGTACGCTGTTGGGTCCCAATGAAAAACTGTTTTTT. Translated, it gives CASSTLLGPNEKLFF.

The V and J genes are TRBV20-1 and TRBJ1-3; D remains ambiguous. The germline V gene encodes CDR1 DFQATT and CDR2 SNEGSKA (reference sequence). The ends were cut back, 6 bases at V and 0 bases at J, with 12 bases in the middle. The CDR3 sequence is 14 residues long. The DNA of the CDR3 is TGCAGTGCCAACCCTGGAGACTCTGGAAACACCATATATTTT. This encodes CSANPGDSGNTIYF.

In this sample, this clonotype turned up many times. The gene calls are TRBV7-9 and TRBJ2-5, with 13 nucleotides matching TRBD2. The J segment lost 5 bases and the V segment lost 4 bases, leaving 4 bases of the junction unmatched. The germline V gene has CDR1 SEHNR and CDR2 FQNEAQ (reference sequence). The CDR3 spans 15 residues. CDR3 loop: CASSWTSGSIETQYF. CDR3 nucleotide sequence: TGTGCCAGCAGCTGGACTAGCGGGAGTATCGAGACCCAGTACTTC. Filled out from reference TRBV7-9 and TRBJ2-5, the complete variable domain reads DTGVSQNPRHKITKRGQNVTFRCDPISEHNRLYWYRQTLGQGPEFLTYFQNEAQLEKSRLLSDRFSAERPKGSFSTLEIQRTEQGDSAMYLCASSWTSGSIETQYFGPGTRLLVL.

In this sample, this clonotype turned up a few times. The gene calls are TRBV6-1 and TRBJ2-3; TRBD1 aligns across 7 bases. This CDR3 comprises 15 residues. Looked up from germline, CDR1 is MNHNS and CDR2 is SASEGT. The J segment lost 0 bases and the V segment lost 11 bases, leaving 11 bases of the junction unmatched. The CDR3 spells CAATFRDSSTDTQYF. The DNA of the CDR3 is TGTGCCGCCACATTCCGGGACAGTAGCACAGATACGCAGTATTTT.

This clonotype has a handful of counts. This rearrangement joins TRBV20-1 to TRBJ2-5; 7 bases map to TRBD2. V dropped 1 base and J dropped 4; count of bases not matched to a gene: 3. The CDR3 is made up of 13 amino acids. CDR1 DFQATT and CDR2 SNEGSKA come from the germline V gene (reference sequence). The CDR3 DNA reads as TGCAGTGCTAGAGTAGCGGGCGTAGAGACCCAGTACTTC. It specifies CSARVAGVETQYF.

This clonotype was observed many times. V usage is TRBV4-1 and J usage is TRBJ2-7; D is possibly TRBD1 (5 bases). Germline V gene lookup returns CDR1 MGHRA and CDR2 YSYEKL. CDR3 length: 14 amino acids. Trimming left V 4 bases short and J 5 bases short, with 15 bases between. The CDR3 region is CASSPLIQGNEQYF. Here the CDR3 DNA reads TGCGCCAGCAGCCCCCTCATCCAGGGTAACGAGCAGTACTTC.

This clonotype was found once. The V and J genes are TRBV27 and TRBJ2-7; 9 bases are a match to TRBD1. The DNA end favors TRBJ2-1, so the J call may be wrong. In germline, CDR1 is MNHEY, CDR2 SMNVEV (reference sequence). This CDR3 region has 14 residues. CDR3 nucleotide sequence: TGTGCCAGCAGGGGGACAGGGTATGGCTACGAGCAGTTCTTC. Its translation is CASRGTGYGYEQFF.

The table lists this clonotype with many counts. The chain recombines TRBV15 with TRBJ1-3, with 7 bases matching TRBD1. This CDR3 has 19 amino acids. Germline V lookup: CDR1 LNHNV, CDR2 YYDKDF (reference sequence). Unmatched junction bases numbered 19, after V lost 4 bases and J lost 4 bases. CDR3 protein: CATSKDTFRTRGQGNTIYF. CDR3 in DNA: TGTGCCACCAGCAAGGATACATTCCGCACGAGGGGGCAAGGAAACACCATATATTTT. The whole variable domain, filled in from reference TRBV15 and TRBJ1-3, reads DAMVIQNPRYQVTQFGKPVTLSCSQTLNHNVMYWYQQKSSQAPKLLFHYYDKDFNNEADTPDNFQSRRPNTSFCFLDIRSPGLGDTAMYLCATSKDTFRTRGQGNTIYFGEGSWLTVV.

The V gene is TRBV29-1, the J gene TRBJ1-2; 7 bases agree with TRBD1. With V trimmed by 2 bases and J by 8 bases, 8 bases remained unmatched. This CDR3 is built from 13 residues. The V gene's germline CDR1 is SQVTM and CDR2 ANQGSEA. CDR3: CSVEPGTVGGYTF. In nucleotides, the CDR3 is TGCAGCGTTGAACCCGGGACAGTTGGCGGCTACACCTTC. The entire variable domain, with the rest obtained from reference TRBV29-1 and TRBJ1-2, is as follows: SAVISQKPSRDICQRGTSLTIQCQVDSQVTMMFWYRQQPGQSLTLIATANQGSEATYESGFVIDKFPISRPNLTFSTLTVSNMSPEDSSIYLCSVEPGTVGGYTFGSGTRLTVV.

The chain's CDR3 is CASLRTRGIDSPLHF. The CDR3, as DNA: TGTGCCAGCTTACGAACAAGAGGGATTGATTCACCCCTCCACTTT. The rearrangement joins TRBV7-2 to TRBJ1-6; no clear D gene. The CDR3 has 15 amino acids. Germline CDR1 is SGHTA and CDR2 is FQGNSA. V gave up 8 bases and J gave up 8 bases, with 19 bases separating them.

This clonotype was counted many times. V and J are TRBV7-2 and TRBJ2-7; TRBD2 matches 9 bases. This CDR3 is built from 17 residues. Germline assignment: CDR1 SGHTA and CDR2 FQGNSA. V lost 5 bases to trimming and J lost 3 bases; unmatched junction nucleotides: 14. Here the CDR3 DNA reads TGTGCCAGCAGCCCTACCCCCAGACTAGCGGTTGACTACGAGCAGTACTTC. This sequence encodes CASSPTPRLAVDYEQYF.

CDR3 region: CASSRAGVQNIQYF. Written as DNA, the CDR3 is TGTGCCAGCTCTAGAGCAGGGGTACAAAACATTCAGTACTTC. J is TRBJ2-4 and V is TRBV12-3 or TRBV12-4; possibly TRBD1 for D (6 bases). This CDR3 has 14 residues. Trimming cost V 8 bases and J 5 bases, with 16 bases left between them.

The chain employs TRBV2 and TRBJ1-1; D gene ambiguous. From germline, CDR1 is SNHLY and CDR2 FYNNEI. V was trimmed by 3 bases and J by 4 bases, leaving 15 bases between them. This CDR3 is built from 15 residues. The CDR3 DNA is TGTGCCAGCAGTGAGGCCGGAAGGGCGGGCACTGAAGCTTTCTTT. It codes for CASSEAGRAGTEAFF. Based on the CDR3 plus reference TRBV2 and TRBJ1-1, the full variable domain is EPEVTQTPSHQVTQMGQEVILRCVPISNHLYFYWYRQILGQKVEFLVSFYNNEISEKSEIFDDQFSVERPDGSNFTLKIRSTKLEDSAMYFCASSEAGRAGTEAFFGQGTRLTVV.